This T cell receptor (beta chain) is drawn from a study of blood T cell repertoires in COVID-19. For recovered donors of Cohort 3, there were two negative PCRs, clearance, or symptom resolution. The CDR3 contains 14 residues. V was clipped by 1 base and J by 8 bases, with 17 bases between them. Germline CDR1 is GTSNPN and CDR2 is SVGIG (reference sequence). Repertoires were generated with immunoSEQ multiplex PCR, while TCRdb's copy carries only in-frame clones and drops some. The sample contains fewer than 350,000 clones, about 85% of which appear only once. Sequenced input: PBMCs or T cells enriched from blood (not recorded which). This sequence was found in a woman between 50 and 59 years old who had recovered from COVID-19. The V call is TRBV30, the J call TRBJ1-2; no definite D call. CDR3 nucleotide sequence: TGTGCCTGGAGTGCCGGACCCCGAGAGGGAGGCTACACCTTC. This gives the protein CAWSAGPREGGYTF.